This is a list of T cell receptor beta chains from one sample in a study of response to subunit inactivated influenza vaccine. A single record per CDR3 protein comes from TCRdb applying MiXCR to the RT-PCR reads. The sample lists over 800,000 distinct CDR3 sequences; around 21% were seen once. Source: PBMCs from blood, taken roughly 5 days after vaccination. Receptor source: a man between 45 and 60 years old who received an inactivated influenza vaccine. The CDR3 runs from the conserved cysteine through the conserved F or W. The D gene is left open where the match is weak. A row's size may be missing; if present it is once, few, many or a size class.

clone_size	j_call	v_call	d_call	cdr3_nt	cdr3_aa
-	TRBJ2-2	TRBV12-3/TRBV12-4	-	TGTGCCAGCAGGGGCGGTGGGGGCCTCACCGGGGAGCTGTTTTTT	CASRGGGGLTGELFF
many	TRBJ2-1	TRBV3-1	TRBD2	TGTGCCAGCAGCCAAGGGGAGGGCTGGTATGAGCAGTTCTTC	CASSQGEGWYEQFF
few	TRBJ2-7	TRBV6-2/TRBV6-3	TRBD1	TGTGCCAGCAAAAGGGACAGCCTCTACGAGCAGTACTTC	CASKRDSLYEQYF
few	TRBJ2-7	TRBV5-5	-	TGTGCCAGCAGCTTGAATTCGGCCCTCCTCTCCTACGAGCAGTACTTC	CASSLNSALLSYEQYF
-	TRBJ2-5	TRBV28	-	TGTGCCAGCAGGGGGACTTCACAGGGGCGGGAGACCCAGTACTTC	CASRGTSQGRETQYF
few	TRBJ2-4	TRBV10-1	-	TGCGCCAACATAGGGCCTCCGGGGGCCAGTCAGTACTTC	CANIGPPGASQYF
-	TRBJ2-1	TRBV9	-	TGTGCCAGCAGCGTAGGTTGGGAGCAGTTCTTC	CASSVGWEQFF
medium-sized	TRBJ2-7	TRBV24-1	-	TGTGCCACCAGTGAGGCCGGTACCTACGAGCAGTACTTC	CATSEAGTYEQYF
few	TRBJ2-1	TRBV20-1	-	TGCAGTGCTTTCAGGGTCGTGGACAATGAGCAGTTCTTC	CSAFRVVDNEQFF
few	TRBJ2-3	TRBV6-1	TRBD2	TGTGCCAGCAGCCCCTCAGCGGGATGGAGCACAGATACGCAGTATTTT	CASSPSAGWSTDTQYF
-	TRBJ1-3	TRBV9	-	TGTGCCAGCAGAGGGGTGAATGGAAACACCATATATTTT	CASRGVNGNTIYF
few	TRBJ2-1	TRBV6-1	TRBD2	TGTGCCACCACTAGCGGGAGAACATATGAGCAGTTCTTC	CATTSGRTYEQFF
once	TRBJ2-3	TRBV5-1	-	TGCGCCAGCAGCTTGCTGAGCTCCGGGTCCACAGATACGCAGTATTTT	CASSLLSSGSTDTQYF
few	TRBJ2-1	TRBV20-1	-	TGCAGTGCTAGGTCCGGGGAAACCTACAATGAGCAGTTCTTC	CSARSGETYNEQFF
-	TRBJ2-5	TRBV11-3	TRBD2	TGTGCCAGCAGCCCAAGCGGCGGGAGGGAAGAGACCCAGTACTTC	CASSPSGGREETQYF
few	TRBJ2-7	TRBV30	-	TGTGCCTGGAACGAGGGCTCCTACGAGCAGTACTTC	CAWNEGSYEQYF
-	TRBJ2-3	TRBV20-1	-	TGCAGTGCTACACAGGCCAGGGGGGACACAGATACGCAGTATTTT	CSATQARGDTDTQYF
few	TRBJ1-1	TRBV20-1	TRBD1	TGCAGTGCTAGCGGGGGGACAGGATCTGAAGCTTTCTTT	CSASGGTGSEAFF
-	TRBJ1-2	TRBV11-2	-	TGTGCCAGCAGCTACAGGGCCCAACGCACCTTC	CASSYRAQRTF
few	TRBJ2-1	TRBV12-3/TRBV12-4	TRBD2	TGTGCCAGCAGTCGTGGACTAGCGGGAGGTATGTTCTTC	CASSRGLAGGMFF
-	TRBJ2-5	TRBV3-1	-	TGTGCCAGCAGACTATCTACTAGACAAAGCGAGACCCAGTACTTC	CASRLSTRQSETQYF
-	TRBJ2-7	TRBV7-2	-	TGTGCCAGCAGGCCTCCGAGCTCCTACGAGCAGTACTTC	CASRPPSSYEQYF
-	TRBJ2-1	TRBV7-9	-	TGTGCCAGCAGCTTAGAGGGTTCTCGGCAGTTCTTC	CASSLEGSRQFF
few	TRBJ2-5	TRBV20-1	TRBD2	TGCAGTGCTAGAGATTTGGCGGGAGCCCGCGAGACCCAGTACTTC	CSARDLAGARETQYF
few	TRBJ2-1	TRBV28	-	TGTGCCAGCCGCCAAGGGTATTCCTACAATGAGCAGTTCTTC	CASRQGYSYNEQFF
few	TRBJ2-3	TRBV14	-	TGTGCCAGCAGCCCCATCGGCAGGAGCACAGATACGCAGTATTTT	CASSPIGRSTDTQYF
-	TRBJ2-1	TRBV6-5	-	TGTGCCAGCAGTTACTGGGGAAATGAGCAGTTCTTC	CASSYWGNEQFF
once	TRBJ2-7	TRBV24-1	-	TGTGCCACCAGTGAACTATACGAGCAGTACTTC	CATSELYEQYF
-	TRBJ2-3	TRBV6-5	-	TGTGCCAGCAGTTACCCTGCAGATCAGGTTCTGTATTTT	CASSYPADQVLYF
-	TRBJ2-1	TRBV5-1	TRBD1	TGCGCCAGCAGCACCATGCCCGGGACAGGGTCCAATGAGCAGTTCTTC	CASSTMPGTGSNEQFF
few	TRBJ2-4	TRBV20-1	-	TGCAGTGCTTTTAGGGGAGAAAACATTCAGTACTTC	CSAFRGENIQYF
-	TRBJ2-7	TRBV5-1	TRBD1	TGCGCCAGCAGCGGACAGGCGAACTCCTACGAGCAGTACTTC	CASSGQANSYEQYF
-	TRBJ1-3	TRBV4-2	TRBD1	TGTGCCAGCAGCCGAACTTACAGGGGGCAGACTGGAAACACCATATATTTT	CASSRTYRGQTGNTIYF
many	TRBJ2-2	TRBV5-1	TRBD1	TGTGCCAGCAGCTTGACAGGGGGGAACACCGGGGAGCTGTTTTTT	CASSLTGGNTGELFF
-	TRBJ2-5	TRBV27	-	TGTGCCAGCAGCTCGACGGTGGGGGTGGAGACCCAGTACTTC	CASSSTVGVETQYF